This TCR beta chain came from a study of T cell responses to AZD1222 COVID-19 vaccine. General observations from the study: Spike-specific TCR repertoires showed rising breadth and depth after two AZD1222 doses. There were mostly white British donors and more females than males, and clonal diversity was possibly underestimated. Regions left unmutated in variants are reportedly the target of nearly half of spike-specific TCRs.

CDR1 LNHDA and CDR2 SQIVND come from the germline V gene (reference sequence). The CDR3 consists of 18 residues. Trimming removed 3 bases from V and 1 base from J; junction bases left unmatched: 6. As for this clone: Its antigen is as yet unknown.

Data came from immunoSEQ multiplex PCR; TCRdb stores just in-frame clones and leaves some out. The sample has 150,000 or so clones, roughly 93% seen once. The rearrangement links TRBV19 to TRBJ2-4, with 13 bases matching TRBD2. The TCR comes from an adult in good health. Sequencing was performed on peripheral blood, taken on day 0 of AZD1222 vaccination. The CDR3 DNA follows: TGTGCCAGTAGTATTGGACTAGCGGGAGACGCCGCCAAAAACATTCAGTACTTC. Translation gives CASSIGLAGDAAKNIQYF.